The 24 T cell receptor beta chains given below trace back to one sample, sequenced in a study of T cells in localized non-small cell lung cancer. Method: immunoSEQ multiplex PCR; TCRdb's copy keeps in-frame clones and lacks some. The sample contains tens of thousands of clones, 91% of which appear only once. The sample was PBMCs, taken before any cancer treatment. Receptors originate from a woman aged 35-75 years with stage II lung adenocarcinoma.

This chain connects TRBV7-9 to TRBJ1-2, with a possible D match to TRBD1 (5 bases). There are 13 residues in the CDR3. Germline V gene data show CDR1 as SEHNR and CDR2 as FQNEAQ (reference sequence). Trimming removed 5 bases from V and 8 bases from J, with 15 bases in between. DNA for the CDR3: TGTGCCAGCAGCGCCCGGGACGGAGGGGGCTACACCTTC. The encoded protein is CASSARDGGGYTF.

The rearrangement joins TRBV28 to TRBJ2-6; D not certain. Trimming cost V 3 bases and J 0 bases, with 3 bases left between them. CDR1 and CDR2 (germline): MDHEN, SYDVKM. The CDR3 length is 14 residues. DNA of the CDR3: TGTGCCAGCAGTTTGAGCTCTGGGGCCAACGTCCTGACTTTC. Translating it yields CASSLSSGANVLTF.

CDR3 amino acids: CATSSPAQGASRHF. The CDR3 coding sequence is TGTGCCACCAGCAGTCCCGCACAGGGGGCGAGTCGGCATTTT. The chain is built from TRBV15 and TRBJ1-5; 9 positions match TRBD1. CDR1 is LNHNV and CDR2 is YYDKDF in the germline V gene (reference sequence). The ends lost 3 bases at V and 15 bases at J; junction bases unmatched: 12. The CDR3 consists of 14 residues.

This sequence joins TRBV6-1 and TRBJ1-1; D unresolved. Germline V gives CDR1 MNHNS, CDR2 SASEGT. Trimming removed 10 bases at V and 0 bases at J, with 15 bases between. CDR3 length: 14 residues. The CDR3 sequence is CAILGLLLNTEAFF. In DNA form, the CDR3 reads TGTGCCATTTTAGGACTGTTGTTGAACACTGAAGCTTTCTTT.

The CDR3 loop is CASSESRGLETQYF. CDR3 DNA sequence: TGTGCCAGCAGTGAAAGCCGGGGCTTAGAGACCCAGTACTTC. The chain couples TRBV25-1 to TRBJ2-5; either TRBD1 or TRBD2 may fit D (5 bases each). The CDR3 runs to 14 residues. The germline V gene has CDR1 MGHDK and CDR2 SYGVNS. With 2 bases removed from V and 4 bases from J, the gap between germline ends came to 11 bases.

In this sample, this clone turned up a few times. The V gene is TRBV10-2, the J gene TRBJ2-1; TRBD1 aligns across 8 bases. In germline, CDR1 is WSHSY, CDR2 SAAADI. The CDR3 is 12 amino acids. Germline trimming cut 6 bases from V and 6 bases from J; bases unmatched to any gene: 1. CDR3 nucleotides: TGCGCCAGCAGGGACAGGGCCAATGAGCAGTTCTTC. Its translation: CASRDRANEQFF.

V is TRBV6-6 and J is TRBJ1-5, with unresolved D. CDR3 length: 12 amino acids. Germline V gene sequence: CDR1 MNHNY, CDR2 SVGAGI (reference sequence). Trimming removed 5 bases from V and 3 bases from J, with 5 bases in between. CDR3 loop: CASSPNNQPQHF. Here the CDR3 DNA reads TGTGCCAGCAGTCCTAACAATCAGCCCCAGCATTTT.

The DNA of the CDR3 is TGTGCCAGCAGCCAAGATCAACTACATACGCAGTATTTT. This sequence encodes CASSQDQLHTQYF. The J gene is TRBJ2-3, the V gene TRBV4-2; D gene ambiguous. The CDR3 contains 13 residues. The V gene lost 0 bases and the J gene lost 7 bases, with 8 bases spanning the gap. CDR1 and CDR2 from the germline V gene are LGHNA and YNFKEQ.

A few counts support this clone. The chain combines TRBV5-4 with TRBJ2-5; D might be TRBD1 (5 bases). The germline CDR1 and CDR2 sequences are SGHNT and YYREEE (reference sequence). The V and J ends lost 4 bases and 5 bases respectively, with 15 bases between them. The CDR3 runs to 14 residues. The CDR3 DNA sequence: TGTGCCAGCAGCCCCGACAGAGCTCGGGAGACCCAGTACTTC. It translates to CASSPDRARETQYF.

The chain recombines TRBV7-3 with TRBJ2-1; 12 bases line up with TRBD2. Trimming took 5 bases from V and 4 from J; bases not matched to a gene: 9. This CDR3 spans 17 amino acids. Per the germline V gene, CDR1 is SGHTA and CDR2 is FQGTGA. CDR3 in amino acids: CASSLLAGGQPYNEQFF. The CDR3 DNA sequence: TGTGCCAGCAGCCTACTAGCGGGGGGCCAACCGTACAATGAGCAGTTCTTC.

V usage is TRBV2 and J usage is TRBJ1-5; D ambiguous. The CDR3 loop spans 16 amino acids. V dropped 5 bases and J dropped 8 bases, with 22 bases sitting between them. CDR1 and CDR2 from the germline V gene are SNHLY and FYNNEI. Written as DNA, the CDR3 is TGTGCCAGCAGTCACTTACGGACTAACGGGAAGGAGCCCCAGCATTTT. This translates into CASSHLRTNGKEPQHF.

This clone has just one count. The rearrangement links TRBV18 to TRBJ2-3; D may match TRBD1 or TRBD2 (5 bases each). The CDR3 totals 17 residues. V shed 6 bases and J shed 1 base, with 20 bases lying between them. Germline CDR1 KGHSH, CDR2 LQKENI. CDR3: CASSPRGVTARTDTQYF. CDR3 nucleotides: TGTGCCAGCTCTCCGAGGGGAGTGACAGCCCGCACAGATACGCAGTATTTT.

V usage is TRBV18 and J usage is TRBJ2-3; 7 bases line up with TRBD1. Germline values: CDR1 KGHSH, CDR2 LQKENI. With V trimmed by 7 bases and J by 2 bases, 6 bases remained unmatched. The CDR3 loop spans 14 amino acids. This CDR3 is CASCSGGFTDTQYF. In DNA, the CDR3 is TGTGCCAGCTGTTCAGGGGGTTTCACAGATACGCAGTATTTT.

This chain links TRBV18 with TRBJ2-1; D not certain. The germline CDR1 and CDR2 sequences are KGHSH and LQKENI. Trimming pared 0 bases from V and 4 bases from J, leaving 7 bases between. This CDR3 is 14 amino acids long. In nucleotides, the CDR3 is TGTGCCAGCTCACCACCTGTAGGTTACAATGAGCAGTTCTTC. This codes for CASSPPVGYNEQFF.

This clone was picked up one time. The chain is built from TRBV2 and TRBJ2-1, with D unresolved. The CDR3 contains 10 residues. Germline CDR1 reads SNHLY; CDR2 reads FYNNEI. Trimming stripped 4 bases from V and 8 bases from J, with 3 bases between. CDR3 bases: TGTGCCAGCAGTGTGGATGAGCAGTTCTTC. It specifies CASSVDEQFF.

The chain recombines TRBV19 with TRBJ2-5, with D perhaps matching TRBD2 (6 bases). V lost 3 bases to trimming and J lost 5 bases, with 13 bases between them. The germline V gene encodes CDR1 LNHDA and CDR2 SQIVND (reference sequence). The CDR3 totals 14 residues. CDR3 nucleotides: TGTGCCAGTAGTATCGGAGGGCAGGCCGAGACCCAGTACTTC. Protein sequence: CASSIGGQAETQYF.

The rearrangement uses TRBV11-3 and TRBJ2-2, with TRBD1 matching 7 bases. The V gene end was trimmed by 3 bases and the J gene end by 4 bases; junction bases not matched to a gene: 5. The germline V gene encodes CDR1 SGHNT and CDR2 YENEEA. There are 15 residues in the CDR3. The CDR3 reads CASSLGQTSTGELFF. In nucleotides, the CDR3 is TGTGCCAGCAGCTTGGGACAGACCTCCACCGGGGAGCTGTTTTTT.

CDR3 nucleotide sequence: TGCGCCAGCAGCCTCCCAGCCCCGTACTGGGTAGCCAAAAACATTCAGTACTTC. Amino acids: CASSLPAPYWVAKNIQYF. V and J are TRBV23-1 and TRBJ2-4; D gene unclear. TRBV23-1 is an ORF; its function is uncertain. Trimming stripped 6 bases from V and 0 bases from J, with 21 bases between. This CDR3 spans 18 amino acids.

V is TRBV5-1 and J is TRBJ1-6, with D possibly TRBD1 on 5 matching bases. CDR1 and CDR2 from the germline V gene are SGHRS and YFSETQ. CDR3 length: 15 amino acids. V dropped 0 bases and J dropped 9 bases, with 13 bases sitting between them. CDR3 region: CASSLAGTRFSPLHF. The CDR3 nucleotides are TGCGCCAGCAGCTTGGCCGGGACCAGGTTTTCACCCCTCCACTTT.

This chain connects TRBV10-3 to TRBJ1-1; D is ambiguous. The CDR3 has 13 residues. The V gene lost 3 bases and the J gene lost 0 bases, with 5 bases spanning the gap. CDR1 is ENHRY and CDR2 is SYGVKD in the germline V gene. The CDR3 loop reads CAISDDMNTEAFF. The CDR3 DNA is TGTGCCATCAGTGATGATATGAACACTGAAGCTTTCTTT.

The chain has TRBV12-2 and TRBJ1-3. TRBV12-2 is classified as a pseudogene. This CDR3 is 16 amino acids long. The CDR3 nucleotides are TGTGCAAGTCGCTTAGCGCTACTCCGCATGGGAAACACCATATATTTT. Translating it yields CASRLALLRMGNTIYF.

This chain connects TRBV9 to TRBJ1-4, with D perhaps TRBD1 (6 bases). The CDR3 is 17 amino acids. Looked up from germline, CDR1 is SGDLS and CDR2 is YYNGEE. The V gene lost 2 bases and the J gene lost 2 bases, with 16 bases spanning the gap. The CDR3 sequence: CASSVEGGFKTNEKLFF. The CDR3 DNA sequence: TGTGCCAGCAGCGTTGAGGGGGGATTCAAGACTAATGAAAAACTGTTTTTT.

The chain carries TRBV7-8 and TRBJ1-3; D is unclear. The CDR3 spans 14 residues. V lost 1 base to trimming and J lost 6 bases, with 10 bases between them. The germline CDR1 and CDR2 sequences are SGHVS and FQNEAQ. In DNA form, the CDR3 reads TGTGCCAGCAGCTTAGTCGTCGGGGTAAACACCATATATTTT. It is translated as CASSLVVGVNTIYF.

The rearrangement links TRBV7-9 to TRBJ1-2; D is possibly TRBD1 (6 bases). Germline V gives CDR1 SEHNR, CDR2 FQNEAQ (reference sequence). The CDR3 length is 16 residues. The V gene lost 0 bases and the J gene lost 3 bases, with 14 bases spanning the gap. CDR3 nucleotides: TGTGCCAGCAGCTTAGCTGGGGGGGCGAGGTACTATGGCTACACCTTC. As protein: CASSLAGGARYYGYTF.